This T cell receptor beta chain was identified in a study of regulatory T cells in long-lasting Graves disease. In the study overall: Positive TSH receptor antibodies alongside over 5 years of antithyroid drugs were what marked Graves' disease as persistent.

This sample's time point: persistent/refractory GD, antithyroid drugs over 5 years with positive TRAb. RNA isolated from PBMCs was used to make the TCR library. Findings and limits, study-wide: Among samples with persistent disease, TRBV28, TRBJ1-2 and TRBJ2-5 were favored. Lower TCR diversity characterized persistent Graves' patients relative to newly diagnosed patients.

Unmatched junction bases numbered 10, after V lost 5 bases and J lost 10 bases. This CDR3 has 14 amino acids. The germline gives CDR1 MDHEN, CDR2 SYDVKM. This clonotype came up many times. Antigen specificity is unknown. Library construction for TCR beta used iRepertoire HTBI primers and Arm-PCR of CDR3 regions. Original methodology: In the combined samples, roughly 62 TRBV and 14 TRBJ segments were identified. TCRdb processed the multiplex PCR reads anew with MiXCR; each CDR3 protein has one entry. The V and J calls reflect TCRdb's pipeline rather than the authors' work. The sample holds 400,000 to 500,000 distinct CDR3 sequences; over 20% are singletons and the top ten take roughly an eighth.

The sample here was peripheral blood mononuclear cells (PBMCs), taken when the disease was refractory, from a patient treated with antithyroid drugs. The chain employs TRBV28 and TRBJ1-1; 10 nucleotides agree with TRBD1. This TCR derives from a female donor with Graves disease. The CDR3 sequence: CASSKGGTGVRAFF. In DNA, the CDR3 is TGTGCCAGCAGTAAGGGCGGGACAGGGGTAAGAGCTTTCTTT.